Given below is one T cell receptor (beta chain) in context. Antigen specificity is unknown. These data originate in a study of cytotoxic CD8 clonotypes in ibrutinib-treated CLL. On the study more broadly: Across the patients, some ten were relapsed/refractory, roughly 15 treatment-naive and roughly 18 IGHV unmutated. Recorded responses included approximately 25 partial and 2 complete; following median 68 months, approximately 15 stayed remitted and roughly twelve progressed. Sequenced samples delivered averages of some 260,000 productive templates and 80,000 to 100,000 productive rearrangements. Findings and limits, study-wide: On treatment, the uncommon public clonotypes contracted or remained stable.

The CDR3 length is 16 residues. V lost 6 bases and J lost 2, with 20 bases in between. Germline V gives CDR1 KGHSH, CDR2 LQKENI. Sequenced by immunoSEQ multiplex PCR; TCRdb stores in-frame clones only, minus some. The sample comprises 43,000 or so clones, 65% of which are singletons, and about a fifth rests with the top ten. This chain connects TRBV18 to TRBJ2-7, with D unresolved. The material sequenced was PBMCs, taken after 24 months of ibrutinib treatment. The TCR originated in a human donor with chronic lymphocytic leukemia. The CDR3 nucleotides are TGTGCCAGCTCGCCAGCATTCGGTGTCACAGCCTACGAGCAGTACTTC. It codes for CASSPAFGVTAYEQYF.